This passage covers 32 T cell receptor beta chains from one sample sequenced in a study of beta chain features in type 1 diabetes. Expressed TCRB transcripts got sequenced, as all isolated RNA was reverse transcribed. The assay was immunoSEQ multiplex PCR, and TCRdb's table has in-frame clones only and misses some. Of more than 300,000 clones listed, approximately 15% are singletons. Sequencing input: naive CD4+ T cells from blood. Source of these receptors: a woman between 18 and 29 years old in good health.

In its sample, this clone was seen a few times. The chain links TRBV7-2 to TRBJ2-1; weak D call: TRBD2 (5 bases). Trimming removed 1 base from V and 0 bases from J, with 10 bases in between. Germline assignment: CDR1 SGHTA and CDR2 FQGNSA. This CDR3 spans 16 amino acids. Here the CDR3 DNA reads TGTGCCAGCAGCTTAGGATCGGGAAGCTCCTACAATGAGCAGTTCTTC. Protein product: CASSLGSGSSYNEQFF. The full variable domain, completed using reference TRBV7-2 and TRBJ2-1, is GAGVSQSPSNKVTEKGKDVELRCDPISGHTALYWYRQSLGQGLEFLIYFQGNSAPDKSGLPSDRFSAERTGGSVSTLTIQRTQQEDSAVYLCASSLGSGSSYNEQFFGPGTRLTVL.

The CDR3 coding sequence is TGTGCCAGCAGCTCTTGGACTAGCGGGAGTCCAGATACGCAGTATTTT. Translated, it gives CASSSWTSGSPDTQYF. This sequence joins TRBV5-4 and TRBJ2-3, with TRBD2 identical over 13 bases. The V gene end was trimmed by 3 bases and the J gene end by 4 bases; junction bases not matched to a gene: 5. From germline, CDR1 is SGHNT and CDR2 YYREEE (reference sequence). The CDR3 covers 16 residues.

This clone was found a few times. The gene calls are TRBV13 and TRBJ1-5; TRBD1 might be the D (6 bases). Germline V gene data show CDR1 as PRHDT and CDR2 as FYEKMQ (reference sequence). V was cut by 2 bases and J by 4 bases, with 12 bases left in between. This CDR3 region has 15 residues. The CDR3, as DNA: TGTGCCAGCAGCTTATCAGGGGCTAGGAATCAGCCCCAGCATTTT. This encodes CASSLSGARNQPQHF.

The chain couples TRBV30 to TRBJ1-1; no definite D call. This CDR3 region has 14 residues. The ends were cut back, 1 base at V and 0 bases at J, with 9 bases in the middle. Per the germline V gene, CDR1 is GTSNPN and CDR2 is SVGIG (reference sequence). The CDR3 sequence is CAWSGTALNTEAFF. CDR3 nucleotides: TGTGCCTGGAGTGGAACAGCCCTGAACACTGAAGCTTTCTTT.

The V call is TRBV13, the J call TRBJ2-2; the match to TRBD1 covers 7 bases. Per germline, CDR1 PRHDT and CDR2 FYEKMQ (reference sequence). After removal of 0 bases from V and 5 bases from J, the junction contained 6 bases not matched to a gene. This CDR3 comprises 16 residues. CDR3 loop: CASSLGGGTRTGELFF. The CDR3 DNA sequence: TGTGCCAGCAGCTTAGGAGGGGGCACTAGGACCGGGGAGCTGTTTTTT.

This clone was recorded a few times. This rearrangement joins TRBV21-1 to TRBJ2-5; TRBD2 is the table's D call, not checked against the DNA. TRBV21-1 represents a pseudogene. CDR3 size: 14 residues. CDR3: CASSPLGGVATQYF. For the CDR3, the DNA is TGTGCCAGCAGCCCCCTAGGGGGGGTGGCGACCCAGTACTTC.

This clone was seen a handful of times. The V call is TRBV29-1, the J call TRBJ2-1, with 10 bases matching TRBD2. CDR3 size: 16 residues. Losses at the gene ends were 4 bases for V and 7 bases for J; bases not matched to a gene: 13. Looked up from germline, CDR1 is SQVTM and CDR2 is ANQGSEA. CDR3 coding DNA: TGCAGCGTTGCCCTGCTGGTGGCTAGCGGGAGTAATGAGCAGTTCTTC. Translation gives CSVALLVASGSNEQFF.

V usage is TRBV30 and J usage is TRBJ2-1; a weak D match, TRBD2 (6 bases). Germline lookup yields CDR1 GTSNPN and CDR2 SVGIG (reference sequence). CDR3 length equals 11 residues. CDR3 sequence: CVHGSYNEQFF. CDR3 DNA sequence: TGTGTTCACGGGAGCTACAATGAGCAGTTCTTC.

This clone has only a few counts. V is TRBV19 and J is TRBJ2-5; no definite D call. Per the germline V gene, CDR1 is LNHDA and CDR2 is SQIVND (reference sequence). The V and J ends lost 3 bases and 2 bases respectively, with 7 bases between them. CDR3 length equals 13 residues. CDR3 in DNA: TGTGCCAGTAGTATGACATTTCAAGAGACCCAGTACTTC. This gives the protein CASSMTFQETQYF.

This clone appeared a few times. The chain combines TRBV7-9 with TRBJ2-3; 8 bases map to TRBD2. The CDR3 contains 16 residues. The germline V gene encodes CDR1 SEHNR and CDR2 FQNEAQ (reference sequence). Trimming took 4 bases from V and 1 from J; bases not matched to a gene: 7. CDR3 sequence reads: CASSSPAGVRTDTQYF. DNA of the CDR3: TGTGCCAGCAGCTCCCCAGCGGGAGTACGCACAGATACGCAGTATTTT.

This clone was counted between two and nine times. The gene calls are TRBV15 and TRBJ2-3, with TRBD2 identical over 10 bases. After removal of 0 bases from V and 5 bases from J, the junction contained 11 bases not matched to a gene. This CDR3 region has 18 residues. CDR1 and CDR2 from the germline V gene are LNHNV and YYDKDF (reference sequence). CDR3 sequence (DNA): TGTGCCACCAGCAGAGATTGGTCGGCTAGCGGGAGTGTAGATACGCAGTATTTT. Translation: CATSRDWSASGSVDTQYF.

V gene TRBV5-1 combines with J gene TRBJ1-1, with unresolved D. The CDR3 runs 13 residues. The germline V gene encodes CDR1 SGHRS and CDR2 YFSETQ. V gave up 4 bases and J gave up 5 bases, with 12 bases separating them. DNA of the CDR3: TGCGCCAGCAGCCCGAGAAGGGAGACTGAAGCTTTCTTT. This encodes CASSPRRETEAFF.

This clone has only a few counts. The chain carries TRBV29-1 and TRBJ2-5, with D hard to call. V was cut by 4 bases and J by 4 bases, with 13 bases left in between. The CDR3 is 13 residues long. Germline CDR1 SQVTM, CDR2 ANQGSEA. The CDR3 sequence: CSVVLSRLETQYF. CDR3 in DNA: TGCAGCGTTGTTCTCAGTCGCCTAGAGACCCAGTACTTC.

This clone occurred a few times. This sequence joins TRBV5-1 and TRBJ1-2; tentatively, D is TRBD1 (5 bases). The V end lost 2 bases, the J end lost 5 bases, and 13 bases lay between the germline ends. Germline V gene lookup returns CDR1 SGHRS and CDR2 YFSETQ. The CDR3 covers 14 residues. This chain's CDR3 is CASSLGTGGYGYTF. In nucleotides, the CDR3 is TGCGCCAGCAGCTTAGGGACGGGAGGGTATGGCTACACCTTC. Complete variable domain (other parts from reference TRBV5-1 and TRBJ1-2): KAGVTQTPRYLIKTRGQQVTLSCSPISGHRSVSWYQQTPGQGLQFLFEYFSETQRNKGNFPGRFSGRQFSNSRSEMNVSTLELGDSALYLCASSLGTGGYGYTFGSGTRLTVV.

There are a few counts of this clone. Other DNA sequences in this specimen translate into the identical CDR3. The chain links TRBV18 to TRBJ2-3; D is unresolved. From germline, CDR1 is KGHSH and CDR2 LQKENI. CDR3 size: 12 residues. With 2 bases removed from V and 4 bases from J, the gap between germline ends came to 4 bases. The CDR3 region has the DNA TGTGCCAGCTCACCATCGGCAGATACGCAGTATTTT. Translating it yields CASSPSADTQYF.

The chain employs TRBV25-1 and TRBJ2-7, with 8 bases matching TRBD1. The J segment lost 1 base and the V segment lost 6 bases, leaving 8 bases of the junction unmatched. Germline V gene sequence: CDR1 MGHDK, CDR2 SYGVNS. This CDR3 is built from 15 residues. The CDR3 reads CASRQPGQESYEQYF. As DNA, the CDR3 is TGTGCCAGCAGACAGCCGGGACAGGAATCCTACGAGCAGTACTTC.

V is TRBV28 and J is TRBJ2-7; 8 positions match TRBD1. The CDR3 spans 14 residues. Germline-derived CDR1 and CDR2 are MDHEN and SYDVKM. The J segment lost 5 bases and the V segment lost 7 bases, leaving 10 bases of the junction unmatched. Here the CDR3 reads CASTPQDREHEQYF. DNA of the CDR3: TGTGCCAGCACCCCCCAGGACAGGGAACACGAGCAGTACTTC.

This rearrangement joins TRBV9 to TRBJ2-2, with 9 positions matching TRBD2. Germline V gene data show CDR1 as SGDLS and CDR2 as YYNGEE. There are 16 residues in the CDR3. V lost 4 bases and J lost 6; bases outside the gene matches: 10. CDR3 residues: CASSSLAREGAGELFF. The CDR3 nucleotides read TGTGCCAGCAGCTCACTCGCGCGGGAGGGCGCCGGGGAGCTGTTTTTT.

The CDR3 DNA follows: TGTGCCAGCAGCCCTCCTCGTGGGGGAGGGAACAATGAGCAGTTCTTC. Protein: CASSPPRGGGNNEQFF. The V call is TRBV6-6, the J call TRBJ2-1, with 7 bases fitting TRBD2. Germline CDR1 is MNHNY and CDR2 is SVGAGI (reference sequence). Unmatched junction bases numbered 13, after V lost 6 bases and J lost 5 bases. The CDR3 consists of 16 residues.

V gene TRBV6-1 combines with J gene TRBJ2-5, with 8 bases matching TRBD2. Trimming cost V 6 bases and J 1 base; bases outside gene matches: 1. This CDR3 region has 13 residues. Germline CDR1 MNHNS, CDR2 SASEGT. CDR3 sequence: CASSTSGQETQYF. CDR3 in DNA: TGTGCCAGCAGCACTAGCGGCCAAGAGACCCAGTACTTC.

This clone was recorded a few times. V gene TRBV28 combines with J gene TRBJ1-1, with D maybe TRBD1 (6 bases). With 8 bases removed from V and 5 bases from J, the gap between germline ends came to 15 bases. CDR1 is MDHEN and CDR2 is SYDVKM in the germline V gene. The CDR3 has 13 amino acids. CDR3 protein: CASPSGASTEAFF. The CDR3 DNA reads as TGTGCCAGCCCTTCAGGGGCGTCTACTGAAGCTTTCTTT.

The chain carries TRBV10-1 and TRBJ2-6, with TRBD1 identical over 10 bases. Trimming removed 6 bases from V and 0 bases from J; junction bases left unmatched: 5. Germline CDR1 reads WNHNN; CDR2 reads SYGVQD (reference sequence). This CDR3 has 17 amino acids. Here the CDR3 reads CASSGTGASSGANVLTF. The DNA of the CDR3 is TGCGCCAGCAGCGGGACAGGGGCCAGCTCTGGGGCCAACGTCCTGACTTTC.

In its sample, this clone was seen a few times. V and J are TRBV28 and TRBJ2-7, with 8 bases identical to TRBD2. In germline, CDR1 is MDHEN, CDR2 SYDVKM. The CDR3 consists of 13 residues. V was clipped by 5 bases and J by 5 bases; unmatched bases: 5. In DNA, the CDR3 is TGTGCCAGCAGTCCCCGGGGGGGGGACGAGCAGTACTTC. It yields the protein CASSPRGGDEQYF. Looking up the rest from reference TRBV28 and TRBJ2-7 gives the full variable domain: DVKVTQSSRYLVKRTGEKVFLECVQDMDHENMFWYRQDPGLGLRLIYFSYDVKMKEKGDIPEGYSVSREKKERFSLILESASTNQTSMYLCASSPRGGDEQYFGPGTRLTVT.

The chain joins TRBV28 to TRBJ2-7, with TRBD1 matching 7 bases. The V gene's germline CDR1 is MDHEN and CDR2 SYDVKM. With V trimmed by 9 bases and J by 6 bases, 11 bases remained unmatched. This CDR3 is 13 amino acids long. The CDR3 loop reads CASNRGSVGEQYF. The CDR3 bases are TGTGCCAGTAACAGGGGATCGGTCGGCGAGCAGTACTTC.

In DNA form, the CDR3 reads TGTGCCTGGAGGTTTGTAGCGCACACCGGGGAGCTGTTTTTT. Protein sequence: CAWRFVAHTGELFF. V and J are TRBV30 and TRBJ2-2; D may be TRBD2 (5 bases). Germline V gene sequence: CDR1 GTSNPN, CDR2 SVGIG (reference sequence). V lost 3 bases to trimming and J lost 3 bases, with 11 bases between them. This CDR3 contains 14 residues.

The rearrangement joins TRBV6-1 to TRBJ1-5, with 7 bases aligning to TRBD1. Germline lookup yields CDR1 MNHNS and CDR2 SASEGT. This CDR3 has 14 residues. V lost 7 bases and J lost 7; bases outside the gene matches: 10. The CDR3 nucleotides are TGTGCCAGCACCCCTGCAGGGGGTTGGCAGCCCCAGCATTTT. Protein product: CASTPAGGWQPQHF.

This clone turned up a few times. DNA of the CDR3: TGTGCCAGCAGTTCAACGCTAGCGGGAGCCTACAATGAGCAGTTCTTC. It translates to CASSSTLAGAYNEQFF. The chain couples TRBV28 to TRBJ2-1; 10 bases map to TRBD2. Germline-derived CDR1 and CDR2 are MDHEN and SYDVKM. After removal of 4 bases from V and 2 bases from J, the junction contained 5 bases not matched to a gene. The CDR3 is made up of 16 amino acids.

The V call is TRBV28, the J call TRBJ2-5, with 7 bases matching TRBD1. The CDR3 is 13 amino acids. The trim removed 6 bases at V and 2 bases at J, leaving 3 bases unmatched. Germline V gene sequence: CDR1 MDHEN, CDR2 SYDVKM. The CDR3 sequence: CASRGTAQETQYF. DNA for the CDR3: TGTGCCAGCAGAGGGACAGCACAAGAGACCCAGTACTTC.

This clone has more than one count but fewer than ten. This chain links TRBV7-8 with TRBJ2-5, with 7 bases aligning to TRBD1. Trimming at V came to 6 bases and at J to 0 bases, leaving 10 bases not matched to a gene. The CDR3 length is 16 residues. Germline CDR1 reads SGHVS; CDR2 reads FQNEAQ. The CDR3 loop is CASSVQGTLYQETQYF. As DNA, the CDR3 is TGTGCCAGCAGTGTACAGGGGACATTATACCAAGAGACCCAGTACTTC.

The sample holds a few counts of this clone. CDR3 loop: CASSVGSGARTDTQYF. CDR3 DNA sequence: TGTGCCAGCAGCGTAGGATCGGGAGCGCGCACAGATACGCAGTATTTT. The rearrangement uses TRBV9 and TRBJ2-3, with D perhaps TRBD2 (6 bases). The germline V and J ends were trimmed by 0 bases and 1 base, with 12 bases remaining between them. Per germline, CDR1 SGDLS and CDR2 YYNGEE. The CDR3 runs 16 residues.

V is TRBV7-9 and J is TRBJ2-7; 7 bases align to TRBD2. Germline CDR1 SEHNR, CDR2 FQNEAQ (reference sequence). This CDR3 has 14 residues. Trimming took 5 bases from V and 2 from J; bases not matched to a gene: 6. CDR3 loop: CASSQRGNAYEQYF. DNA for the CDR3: TGTGCCAGCAGCCAGCGGGGCAACGCCTACGAGCAGTACTTC. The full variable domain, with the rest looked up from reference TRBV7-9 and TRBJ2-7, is DTGVSQNPRHKITKRGQNVTFRCDPISEHNRLYWYRQTLGQGPEFLTYFQNEAQLEKSRLLSDRFSAERPKGSFSTLEIQRTEQGDSAMYLCASSQRGNAYEQYFGPGTRLTVT.

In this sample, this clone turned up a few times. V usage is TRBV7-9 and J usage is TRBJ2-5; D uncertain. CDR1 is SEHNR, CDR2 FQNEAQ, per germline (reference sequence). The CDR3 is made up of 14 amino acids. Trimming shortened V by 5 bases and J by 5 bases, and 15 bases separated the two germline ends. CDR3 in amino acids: CASSVPGGGETQYF. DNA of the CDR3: TGTGCCAGCAGCGTCCCCGGCGGTGGGGAGACCCAGTACTTC.